These 21 T cell receptor beta chains originate from one sample sequenced in a study of identical twins. From the 5' RACE reads, TCRdb called clonotypes with MiXCR, one entry per CDR3 protein. In the table there are 500,000 to 600,000 distinct CDR3 sequences, less than 25% of which are singletons. These same data were also listed under a study on T cells expressing NK-cell markers.

The sample consisted of CD4+ T cells sorted from blood. The source of these receptors is a woman under 30 in good health.

This clonotype was observed a few times. V gene TRBV5-1 combines with J gene TRBJ2-5, with TRBD1 matching over 10 bases. Unmatched junction bases numbered 8, after V lost 4 bases and J lost 5 bases. Looked up from germline, CDR1 is SGHRS and CDR2 is YFSETQ. The CDR3 length is 15 residues. The CDR3 DNA reads TGCGCCAGCAGCGTGGGACAGGGGCCTGGGGAGACCCAGTACTTC. This codes for CASSVGQGPGETQYF.

The rearrangement links TRBV11-2 to TRBJ1-1; D ambiguous. This CDR3 is built from 16 residues. The V and J ends lost 3 bases and 8 bases respectively, with 22 bases between them. Germline values: CDR1 SGHAT, CDR2 FQNNGV. The CDR3 region has the DNA TGTGCCAGCAGCTTCGGAAGAGGGCCCCGTCGGTCGGAAGCTTTCTTT. As protein: CASSFGRGPRRSEAFF.

Only a few counts were recorded for this clonotype. The chain links TRBV3-1 to TRBJ1-3; D is undetermined. The CDR3 consists of 17 residues. Germline loops: CDR1 LGHDT, CDR2 YNNKEL (reference sequence). The V end was cut by 1 base, the J end by 2 bases, with 15 bases between. The CDR3 spells CASSQGLQRPPGNTIYF. CDR3 sequence (DNA): TGTGCCAGCAGCCAAGGTCTCCAGAGACCGCCTGGAAACACCATATATTTT. Together with reference TRBV3-1 and TRBJ1-3, the CDR3 gives the full variable domain: DTAVSQTPKYLVTQMGNDKSIKCEQNLGHDTMYWYKQDSKKFLKIMFSYNNKELIINETVPNRFSPKSPDKAHLNLHINSLELGDSAVYFCASSQGLQRPPGNTIYFGEGSWLTVV.

This clonotype was seen more than once but under ten times. This chain uses TRBV3-1 with TRBJ1-1, with a tentative D call TRBD1 (5 bases). Germline CDR1 reads LGHDT; CDR2 reads YNNKEL (reference sequence). V shed 4 bases and J shed 4 bases, with 13 bases lying between them. This CDR3 contains 14 residues. The CDR3 DNA is TGTGCCAGCAGCCTATTGGGGGTAGGCACTGAAGCTTTCTTT. It yields the protein CASSLLGVGTEAFF.

Ten or more counts support this clonotype. This chain connects TRBV12-3 or TRBV12-4 to TRBJ2-1, with TRBD2 as a possible D gene (6 bases). This CDR3 is built from 14 residues. Trimming stripped 7 bases from V and 6 bases from J, with 16 bases between. CDR3 loop: CASTNTGVSNEQFF. Written as DNA, the CDR3 is TGTGCCAGCACTAACACGGGAGTTAGCAATGAGCAGTTCTTC.

The chain couples TRBV5-4 to TRBJ2-2; maybe TRBD1 (5 bases). The CDR3 covers 16 residues. Germline CDR1 reads SGHNT; CDR2 reads YYREEE (reference sequence). Trimming shortened V by 0 bases and J by 0 bases, and 9 bases separated the two germline ends. As DNA, the CDR3 is TGTGCCAGCAGCTTGGCTGGACAAACGAACACCGGGGAGCTGTTTTTT. Translating gives CASSLAGQTNTGELFF.

The chain employs TRBV5-1 and TRBJ1-5; 7 nucleotides agree with TRBD1. The CDR3 has 14 amino acids. Germline trimming cut 4 bases from V and 2 bases from J; bases unmatched to any gene: 3. CDR1 is SGHRS, CDR2 YFSETQ, per germline. CDR3 in amino acids: CASSPTGGNQPQHF. CDR3 DNA: TGCGCCAGCAGCCCCACAGGGGGCAATCAGCCCCAGCATTTT.

A few counts support this clonotype. This chain joins TRBV11-3 and TRBJ2-3, with TRBD2 matching over 7 bases. The CDR3 consists of 16 residues. V dropped 2 bases and J dropped 5; count of bases not matched to a gene: 10. Germline V gene lookup returns CDR1 SGHNT and CDR2 YENEEA. CDR3 bases: TGTGCCAGCAGCTTATTCCAGCGGGGTGATGGAGATACGCAGTATTTT. Translating gives CASSLFQRGDGDTQYF. Based on the CDR3 plus reference TRBV11-3 and TRBJ2-3, the full variable domain is EAGVVQSPRYKIIEKKQPVAFWCNPISGHNTLYWYLQNLGQGPELLIRYENEEAVDDSQLPKDRFSAERLKGVDSTLKIQPAELGDSAVYLCASSLFQRGDGDTQYFGPGTRLTVL.

This clonotype was detected only a few times. The rearrangement joins TRBV29-1 to TRBJ2-5, with D tentatively TRBD2 (5 bases). The CDR3 runs 12 residues. Germline assignment: CDR1 SQVTM and CDR2 ANQGSEA. V was trimmed by 3 bases and J by 5 bases, leaving 10 bases between them. Here the CDR3 reads CSVDGISETQYF. CDR3 DNA sequence: TGCAGCGTTGACGGGATAAGTGAGACCCAGTACTTC.

This chain connects TRBV12-3 or TRBV12-4 to TRBJ2-7, with TRBD1 identical over 9 bases. The CDR3 is 15 residues long. V gave up 7 bases and J gave up 7 bases; unmatched junction bases: 14. CDR3 nucleotide sequence: TGTGCCAGCATCCAAGCGGGACAGGGCATTACGGAGCAGTACTTC. It specifies CASIQAGQGITEQYF.

The chain employs TRBV29-1 and TRBJ2-7; D is possibly TRBD1 (5 bases). Germline lookup yields CDR1 SQVTM and CDR2 ANQGSEA. The CDR3 sequence is 13 residues long. The germline V and J ends were trimmed by 4 bases and 3 bases, with 13 bases remaining between them. CDR3 region: CSVVTVSHYEQYF. CDR3 DNA: TGCAGCGTTGTGACAGTCTCGCACTACGAGCAGTACTTC.

The CDR3, as DNA: TGCAGTGCTCGCCAAGGGCGGTTCTACAATGAGCAGTTCTTC. Its translation is CSARQGRFYNEQFF. The chain is built from TRBV20-1 and TRBJ2-1; D remains ambiguous. The length of the CDR3 is 14 residues. V was shortened by 5 bases and J by 3 bases, with 14 bases between the two germline ends. Germline V gives CDR1 DFQATT, CDR2 SNEGSKA (reference sequence).

There are many counts of this clonotype. The gene calls are TRBV12-3 or TRBV12-4 and TRBJ1-5; D ambiguous. This CDR3 is 14 amino acids long. V lost 4 bases to trimming and J lost 3 bases, with 10 bases between them. The CDR3 is CASSSRGINQPQHF. CDR3 nucleotides: TGTGCCAGCAGTTCCCGTGGTATCAATCAGCCCCAGCATTTT.

This clonotype was counted ten times or more. The chain carries TRBV12-3 or TRBV12-4 and TRBJ1-5; D might be TRBD1 (5 bases). The CDR3 extends over 13 amino acids. Trimming cost V 2 bases and J 7 bases, with 9 bases left between them. CDR3 region: CASSLRRGQPQHF. In DNA, the CDR3 is TGTGCCAGCAGTTTAAGAAGGGGCCAGCCCCAGCATTTT.

The sample holds many counts of this clonotype. This chain links TRBV5-1 with TRBJ2-5; D is ambiguous. Germline assignment: CDR1 SGHRS and CDR2 YFSETQ. Trimming took off 4 bases at V and 2 bases at J, with 12 bases between the two ends. CDR3 length: 14 amino acids. The CDR3 here is CASSPGRSQETQYF. As DNA, the CDR3 is TGCGCCAGCAGCCCCGGACGGTCGCAAGAGACCCAGTACTTC.

Only a few counts were recorded for this clonotype. CDR3: CSARSPRDIGEQYF. The CDR3 DNA is TGCAGTGCTAGATCCCCCCGGGACATTGGCGAGCAGTACTTC. The chain has TRBV20-1 and TRBJ2-7, with D possibly matching TRBD1 (6 bases). Trimming removed 2 bases from V and 6 bases from J, with 17 bases in between. Germline CDR1 DFQATT, CDR2 SNEGSKA (reference sequence). This CDR3 is 14 amino acids long.

CDR3 coding DNA: TGTGCCAGCAGACCCACTATTACAGCCACCGAAGCTTTCTTT. This codes for CASRPTITATEAFF. V and J are TRBV5-5 and TRBJ1-1; no clear D. Per germline, CDR1 SGHKS and CDR2 YYEKEE (reference sequence). The CDR3 loop spans 14 amino acids. The ends were cut back, 5 bases at V and 8 bases at J, with 19 bases in the middle.

This clonotype was counted between two and nine times. The J gene is TRBJ2-2, the V gene TRBV5-1; perhaps TRBD1 as D (7 bases). The germline V gene has CDR1 SGHRS and CDR2 YFSETQ. The CDR3 length is 15 residues. Deletions cut 4 bases from V and 6 bases from J, with 16 bases between. The CDR3 region has the DNA TGCGCCAGCAGCCTGACAGGGTCTAGCGCCGGGGAGCTGTTTTTT. Its translation: CASSLTGSSAGELFF.

The chain links TRBV6-1 to TRBJ2-7, with 7 positions matching TRBD1. Germline assignment: CDR1 MNHNS and CDR2 SASEGT. The CDR3 sequence is 15 residues long. V lost 3 bases, J lost 4 bases, and 9 bases stayed unmatched. CDR3 sequence: CASSDRATGTYEQYF. The CDR3 DNA is TGTGCCAGCAGTGACCGAGCGACAGGGACGTACGAGCAGTACTTC.

The V and J genes are TRBV5-4 and TRBJ1-2, with TRBD1 as a possible D gene (6 bases). The CDR3 runs 13 residues. Per germline, CDR1 SGHNT and CDR2 YYREEE (reference sequence). The V and J ends lost 4 bases and 8 bases respectively, with 15 bases between them. The CDR3 region has the DNA TGTGCCAGCAGCGTGGCAGGGGTGCGAGGCTACACCTTC. Its translation: CASSVAGVRGYTF. The whole variable domain, remainder taken from reference TRBV5-4 and TRBJ1-2, is ETGVTQSPTHLIKTRGQQVTLRCSSQSGHNTVSWYQQALGQGPQFIFQYYREEENGRGNFPPRFSGLQFPNYSSELNVNALELDDSALYLCASSVAGVRGYTFGSGTRLTVV.

V is TRBV29-1 and J is TRBJ1-2, with unresolved D. The CDR3 is 13 amino acids. The V and J ends lost 3 bases and 0 bases respectively, with 8 bases between them. In germline, CDR1 is SQVTM, CDR2 ANQGSEA. CDR3 in DNA: TGCAGCGTTGACGTTCCATCTAACTATGGCTACACCTTC. The encoded protein is CSVDVPSNYGYTF.